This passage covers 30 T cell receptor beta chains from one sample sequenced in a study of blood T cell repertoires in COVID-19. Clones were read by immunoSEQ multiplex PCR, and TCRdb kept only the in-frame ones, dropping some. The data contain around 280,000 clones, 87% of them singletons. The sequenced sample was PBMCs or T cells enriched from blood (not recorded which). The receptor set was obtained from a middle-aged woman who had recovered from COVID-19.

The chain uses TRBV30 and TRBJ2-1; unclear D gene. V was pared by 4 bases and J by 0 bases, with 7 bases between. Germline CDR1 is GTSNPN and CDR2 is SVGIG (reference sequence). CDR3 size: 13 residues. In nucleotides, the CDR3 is TGTGCCTGGACTCCGAGCTCCTACAATGAGCAGTTCTTC. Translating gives CAWTPSSYNEQFF.

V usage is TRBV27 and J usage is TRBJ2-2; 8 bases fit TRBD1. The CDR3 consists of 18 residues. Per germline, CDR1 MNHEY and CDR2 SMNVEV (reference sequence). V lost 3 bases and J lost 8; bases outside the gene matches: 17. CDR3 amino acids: CASSFLPLRTGFWGELFF. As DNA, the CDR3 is TGTGCCAGCAGTTTTCTCCCCCTAAGGACAGGGTTTTGGGGGGAGCTGTTTTTT.

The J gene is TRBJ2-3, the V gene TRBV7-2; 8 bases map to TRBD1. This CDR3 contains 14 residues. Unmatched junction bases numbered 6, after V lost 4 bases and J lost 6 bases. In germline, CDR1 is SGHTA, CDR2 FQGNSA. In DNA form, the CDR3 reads TGTGCCAGCAGCTGGGGGACAGGCGGGGATACGCAGTATTTT. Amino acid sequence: CASSWGTGGDTQYF. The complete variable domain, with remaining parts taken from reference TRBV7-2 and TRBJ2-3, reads GAGVSQSPSNKVTEKGKDVELRCDPISGHTALYWYRQSLGQGLEFLIYFQGNSAPDKSGLPSDRFSAERTGGSVSTLTIQRTQQEDSAVYLCASSWGTGGDTQYFGPGTRLTVL.

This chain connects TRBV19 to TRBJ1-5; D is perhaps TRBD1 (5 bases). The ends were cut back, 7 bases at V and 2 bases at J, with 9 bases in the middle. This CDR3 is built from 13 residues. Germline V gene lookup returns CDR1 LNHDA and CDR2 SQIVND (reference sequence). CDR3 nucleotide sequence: TGTGCCAGTACAGGGTTGGGCAATCAGCCCCAGCATTTT. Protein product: CASTGLGNQPQHF. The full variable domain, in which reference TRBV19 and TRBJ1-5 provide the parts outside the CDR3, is DGGITQSPKYLFRKEGQNVTLSCEQNLNHDAMYWYRQDPGQGLRLIYYSQIVNDFQKGDIAEGYSVSREKKESFPLTVTSAQKNPTAFYLCASTGLGNQPQHFGDGTRLSIL.

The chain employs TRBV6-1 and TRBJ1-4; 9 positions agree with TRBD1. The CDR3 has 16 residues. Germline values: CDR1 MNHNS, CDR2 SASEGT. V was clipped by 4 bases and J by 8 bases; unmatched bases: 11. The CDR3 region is CASSGYQTGGREKLFF. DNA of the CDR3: TGTGCCAGCAGTGGGTACCAGACAGGGGGTAGGGAAAAACTGTTTTTT.

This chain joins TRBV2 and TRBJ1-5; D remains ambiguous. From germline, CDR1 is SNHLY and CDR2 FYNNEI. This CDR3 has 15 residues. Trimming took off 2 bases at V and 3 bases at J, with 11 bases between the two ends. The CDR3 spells CASSESGGFNQPQHF. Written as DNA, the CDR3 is TGTGCCAGCAGTGAAAGCGGCGGCTTCAATCAGCCCCAGCATTTT.

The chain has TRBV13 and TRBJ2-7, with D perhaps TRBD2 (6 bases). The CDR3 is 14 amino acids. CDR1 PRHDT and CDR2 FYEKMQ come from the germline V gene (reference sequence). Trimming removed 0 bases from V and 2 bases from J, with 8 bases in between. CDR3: CASSLGRGTYEQYF. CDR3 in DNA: TGTGCCAGCAGCTTAGGACGGGGGACCTACGAGCAGTACTTC. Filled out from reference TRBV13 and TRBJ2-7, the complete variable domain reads AAGVIQSPRHLIKEKRETATLKCYPIPRHDTVYWYQQGPGQDPQFLISFYEKMQSDKGSIPDRFSAQQFSDYHSELNMSSLELGDSALYFCASSLGRGTYEQYFGPGTRLTVT.

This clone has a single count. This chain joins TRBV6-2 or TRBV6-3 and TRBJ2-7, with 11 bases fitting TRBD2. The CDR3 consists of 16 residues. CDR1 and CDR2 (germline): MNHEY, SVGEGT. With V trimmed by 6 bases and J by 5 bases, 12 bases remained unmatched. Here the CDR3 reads CASSPGLAGGRNEQYF. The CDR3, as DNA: TGTGCCAGCAGCCCCGGGTTAGCGGGAGGGCGTAACGAGCAGTACTTC.

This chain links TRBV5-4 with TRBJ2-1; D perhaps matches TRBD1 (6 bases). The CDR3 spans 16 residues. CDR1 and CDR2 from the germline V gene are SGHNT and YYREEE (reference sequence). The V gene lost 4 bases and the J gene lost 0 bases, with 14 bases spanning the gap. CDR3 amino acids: CASSRRGQLSYNEQFF. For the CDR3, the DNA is TGTGCCAGCAGCAGACGTGGACAGCTCTCCTACAATGAGCAGTTCTTC.

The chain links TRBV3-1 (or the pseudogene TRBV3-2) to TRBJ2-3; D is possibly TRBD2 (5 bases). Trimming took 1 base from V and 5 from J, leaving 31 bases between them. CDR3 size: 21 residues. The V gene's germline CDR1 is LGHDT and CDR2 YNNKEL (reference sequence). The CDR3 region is CASSQVPPLGGLYAWGDTQYF. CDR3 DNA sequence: TGTGCCAGCAGCCAAGTCCCCCCCTTAGGCGGGCTATACGCTTGGGGAGATACGCAGTATTTT.

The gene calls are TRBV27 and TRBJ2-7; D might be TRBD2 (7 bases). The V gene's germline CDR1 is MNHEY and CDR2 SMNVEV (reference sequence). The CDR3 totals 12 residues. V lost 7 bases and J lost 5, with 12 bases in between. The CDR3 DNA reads TGTGCCAGCACGGGGGGCTGGAACGAGCAGTACTTC. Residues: CASTGGWNEQYF.

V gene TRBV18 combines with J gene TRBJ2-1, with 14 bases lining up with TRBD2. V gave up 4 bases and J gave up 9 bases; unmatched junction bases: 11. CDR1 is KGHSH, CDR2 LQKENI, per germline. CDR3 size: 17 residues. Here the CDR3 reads CASSRPGLAGVPSEQFF. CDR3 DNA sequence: TGTGCCAGCTCACGACCGGGACTAGCGGGAGTCCCTTCTGAGCAGTTCTTC.

The CDR3 coding sequence is TGTGCCAGCAGGGAGGGACTAGCGGGAGTTAACGAGCAGTACTTC. Protein: CASREGLAGVNEQYF. The rearrangement links TRBV7-2 to TRBJ2-7; 14 bases agree with TRBD2. V trimming: 6 bases; J trimming: 5 bases; junction bases outside the gene matches: 6. Germline CDR1 reads SGHTA; CDR2 reads FQGNSA. This CDR3 contains 15 residues.

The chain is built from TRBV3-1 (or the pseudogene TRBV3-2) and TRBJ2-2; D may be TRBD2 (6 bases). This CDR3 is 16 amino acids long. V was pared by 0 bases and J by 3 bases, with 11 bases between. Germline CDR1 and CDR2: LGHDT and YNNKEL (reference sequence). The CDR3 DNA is TGTGCCAGCAGCCAAGATGTGTGGGGGGACACCGGGGAGCTGTTTTTT. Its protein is CASSQDVWGDTGELFF.

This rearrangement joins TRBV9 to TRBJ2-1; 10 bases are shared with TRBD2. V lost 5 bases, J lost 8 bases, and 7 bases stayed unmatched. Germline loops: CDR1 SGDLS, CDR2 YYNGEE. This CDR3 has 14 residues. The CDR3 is CASSIGTSVYEQFF. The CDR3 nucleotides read TGTGCCAGCAGTATCGGGACTAGCGTCTATGAGCAGTTCTTC. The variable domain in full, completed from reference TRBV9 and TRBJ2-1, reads DSGVTQTPKHLITATGQRVTLRCSPRSGDLSVYWYQQSLDQGLQFLIQYYNGEERAKGNILERFSAQQFPDLHSELNLSSLELGDSALYFCASSIGTSVYEQFFGPGTRLTVL.

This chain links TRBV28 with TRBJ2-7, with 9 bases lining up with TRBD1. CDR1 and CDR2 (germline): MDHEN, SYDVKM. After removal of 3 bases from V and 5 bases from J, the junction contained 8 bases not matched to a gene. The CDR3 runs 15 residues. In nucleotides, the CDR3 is TGTGCCAGCAGTTTTTTGGGACAGGGATCTGACGAGCAGTACTTC. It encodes CASSFLGQGSDEQYF.

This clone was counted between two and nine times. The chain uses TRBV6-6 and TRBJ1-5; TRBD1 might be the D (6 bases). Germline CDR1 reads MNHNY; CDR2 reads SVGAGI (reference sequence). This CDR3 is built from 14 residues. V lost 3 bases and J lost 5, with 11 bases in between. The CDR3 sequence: CASSYQGFDQPQHF. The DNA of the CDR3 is TGTGCCAGCAGTTATCAGGGGTTTGATCAGCCCCAGCATTTT.

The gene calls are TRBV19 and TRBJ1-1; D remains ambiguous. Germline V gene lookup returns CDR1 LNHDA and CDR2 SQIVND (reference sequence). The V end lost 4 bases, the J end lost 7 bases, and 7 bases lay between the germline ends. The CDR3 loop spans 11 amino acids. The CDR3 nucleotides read TGTGCCAGTAGTACCCCCGTTGAAGCTTTCTTT. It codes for CASSTPVEAFF.

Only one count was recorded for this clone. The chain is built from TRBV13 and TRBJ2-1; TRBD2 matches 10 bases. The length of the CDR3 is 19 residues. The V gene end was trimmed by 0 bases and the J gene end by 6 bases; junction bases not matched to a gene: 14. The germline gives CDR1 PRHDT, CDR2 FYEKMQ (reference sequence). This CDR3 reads CASSLGYGVAGGSFNEQFF. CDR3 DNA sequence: TGTGCCAGCAGCTTAGGATATGGCGTAGCGGGAGGATCTTTCAATGAGCAGTTCTTC.

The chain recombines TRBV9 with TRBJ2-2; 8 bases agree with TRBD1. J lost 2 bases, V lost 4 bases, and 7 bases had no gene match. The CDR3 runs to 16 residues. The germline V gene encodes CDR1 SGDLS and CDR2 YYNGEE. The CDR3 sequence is CASSPRTGINTGELFF. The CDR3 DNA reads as TGTGCCAGCAGCCCTCGGACAGGGATTAACACCGGGGAGCTGTTTTTT.

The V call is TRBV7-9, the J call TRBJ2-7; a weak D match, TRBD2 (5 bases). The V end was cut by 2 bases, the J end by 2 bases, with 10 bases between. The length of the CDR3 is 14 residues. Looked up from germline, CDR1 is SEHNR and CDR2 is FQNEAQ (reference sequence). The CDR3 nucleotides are TGTGCCAGCAGCTTATCCACTAGTACCTACGAGCAGTACTTC. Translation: CASSLSTSTYEQYF. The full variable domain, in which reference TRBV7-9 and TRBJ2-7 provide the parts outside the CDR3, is DTGVSQNPRHKITKRGQNVTFRCDPISEHNRLYWYRQTLGQGPEFLTYFQNEAQLEKSRLLSDRFSAERPKGSFSTLEIQRTEQGDSAMYLCASSLSTSTYEQYFGPGTRLTVT.

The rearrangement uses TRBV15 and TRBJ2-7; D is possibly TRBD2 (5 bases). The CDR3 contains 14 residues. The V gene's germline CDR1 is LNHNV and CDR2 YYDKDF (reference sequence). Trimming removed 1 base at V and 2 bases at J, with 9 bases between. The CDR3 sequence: CATSRGGSPYEQYF. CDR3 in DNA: TGTGCCACCAGCAGAGGCGGGTCCCCCTACGAGCAGTACTTC.

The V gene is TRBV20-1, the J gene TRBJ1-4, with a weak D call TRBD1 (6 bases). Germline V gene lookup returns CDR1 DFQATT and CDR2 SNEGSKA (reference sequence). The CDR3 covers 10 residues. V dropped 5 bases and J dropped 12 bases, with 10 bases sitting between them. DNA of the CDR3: TGCAGTGCTGAACAGGGAGAACTGTTTTTT. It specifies CSAEQGELFF.

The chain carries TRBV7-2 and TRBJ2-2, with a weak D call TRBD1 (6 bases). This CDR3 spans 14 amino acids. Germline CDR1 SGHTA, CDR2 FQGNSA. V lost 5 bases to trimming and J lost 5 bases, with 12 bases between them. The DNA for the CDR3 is TGTGCCAGCAGCCTGGGACACGCAACCGGGGAGCTGTTTTTT. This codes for CASSLGHATGELFF.

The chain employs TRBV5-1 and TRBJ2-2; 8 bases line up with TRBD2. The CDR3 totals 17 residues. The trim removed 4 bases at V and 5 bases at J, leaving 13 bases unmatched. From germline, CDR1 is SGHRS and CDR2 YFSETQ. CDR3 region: CASSRRGPREGTGELFF. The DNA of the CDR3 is TGCGCCAGCAGCCGGAGGGGCCCACGGGAGGGTACCGGGGAGCTGTTTTTT.

CDR3 DNA: TGTGCCAGCACCCGAGACAGGGCTGGAAACACCATATATTTT. This codes for CASTRDRAGNTIYF. The chain joins TRBV6-5 to TRBJ1-3; 7 bases map to TRBD1. Germline values: CDR1 MNHEY, CDR2 SVGAGI. The CDR3 spans 14 residues. The junction had 5 bases not matched to a gene; V was cut back by 7 bases and J by 2 bases.

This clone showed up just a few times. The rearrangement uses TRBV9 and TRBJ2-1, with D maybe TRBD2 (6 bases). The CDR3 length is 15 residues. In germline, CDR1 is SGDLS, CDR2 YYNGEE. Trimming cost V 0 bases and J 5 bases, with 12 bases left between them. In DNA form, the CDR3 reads TGTGCCAGCAGCGTAGATTCGGGGAGGAACAATGAGCAGTTCTTC. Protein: CASSVDSGRNNEQFF.

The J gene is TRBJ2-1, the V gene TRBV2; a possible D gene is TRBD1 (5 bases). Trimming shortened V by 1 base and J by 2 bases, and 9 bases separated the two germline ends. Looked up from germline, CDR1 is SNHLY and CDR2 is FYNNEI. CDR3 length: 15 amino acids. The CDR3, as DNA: TGTGCCAGCAGTGAAGGGGGCAGGACCTACAATGAGCAGTTCTTC. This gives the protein CASSEGGRTYNEQFF.

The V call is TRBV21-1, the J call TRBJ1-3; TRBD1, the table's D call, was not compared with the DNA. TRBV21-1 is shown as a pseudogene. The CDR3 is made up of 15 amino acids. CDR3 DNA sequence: TGTGCCAGCCCCGACAGGGAGGTTTCTGGAAACACCATATATTTT. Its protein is CASPDREVSGNTIYF.

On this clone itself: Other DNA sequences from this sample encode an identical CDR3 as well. This CDR3 is CASSIDSEAFF. The CDR3 DNA sequence: TGTGCCAGTAGTATAGACAGTGAAGCTTTCTTT. The chain employs TRBV19 and TRBJ1-1; no clear D. The CDR3 runs 11 residues. With 0 bases removed from V and 7 bases from J, the gap between germline ends came to 3 bases. Germline V gene lookup returns CDR1 LNHDA and CDR2 SQIVND (reference sequence).